The 28 T cell receptor beta chains presented below share a single source sample, sequenced in a study of PD-L1 blockade in urothelial cancer. Stated time point: peripheral blood 6 weeks after treatment start. Assay used: immunoSEQ multiplex PCR; TCRdb lists only in-frame clones, some missing. The table includes about 45,000 clones, around 82% detected once. The sequences come from PBMCs, collected around atezolizumab (anti-PD-L1) treatment. These receptor sequences come from a man between 60 and 75 years old with urothelial cancer.

This chain connects TRBV29-1 to TRBJ2-5; 7 positions match TRBD1. V gave up 4 bases and J gave up 4 bases; unmatched junction bases: 6. The V gene's germline CDR1 is SQVTM and CDR2 ANQGSEA. CDR3 length equals 13 residues. In nucleotides, the CDR3 is TGCAGCGTTGTGTTAGGGGGCGGAGAGACCCAGTACTTC. The encoded protein is CSVVLGGGETQYF.

V and J are TRBV6-5 and TRBJ1-2, with a possible D match to TRBD1 (5 bases). Germline loops: CDR1 MNHEY, CDR2 SVGAGI. The CDR3 extends over 13 amino acids. Trimming pared 5 bases from V and 5 bases from J, leaving 12 bases between. For the CDR3, the DNA is TGTGCCAGCAGTCCTCAGACAGATTATGGCTACACCTTC. Translation gives CASSPQTDYGYTF.

This rearrangement joins TRBV7-9 to TRBJ2-7; tentatively, D is TRBD2 (5 bases). Trimming took off 2 bases at V and 5 bases at J, with 16 bases between the two ends. CDR3 length equals 15 residues. CDR1 and CDR2 (germline): SEHNR, FQNEAQ (reference sequence). The DNA for the CDR3 is TGTGCCAGCAGCTTATTGAGGGATCCCCCCCACGAGCAGTACTTC. Translated, it gives CASSLLRDPPHEQYF.

The chain is built from TRBV5-8 and TRBJ1-5; D perhaps matches TRBD1 (6 bases). The V gene's germline CDR1 is SGHTS and CDR2 YDEGEE. This CDR3 comprises 14 residues. The germline V and J ends were trimmed by 4 bases and 0 bases, with 8 bases remaining between them. The CDR3 DNA reads TGTGCCAGCAGCCGACAGGTTAGCAATCAGCCCCAGCATTTT. Amino acids: CASSRQVSNQPQHF.

The chain uses TRBV19 and TRBJ2-5; TRBD2 matches 11 bases. Per germline, CDR1 LNHDA and CDR2 SQIVND (reference sequence). V lost 7 bases to trimming and J lost 5 bases; unmatched junction nucleotides: 9. This CDR3 has 15 amino acids. CDR3 in amino acids: CASKPLAGGPETQYF. The CDR3 DNA is TGTGCCAGTAAACCTTTAGCGGGAGGGCCGGAGACCCAGTACTTC. Full variable domain (outside the CDR3, taken from reference TRBV19 and TRBJ2-5): DGGITQSPKYLFRKEGQNVTLSCEQNLNHDAMYWYRQDPGQGLRLIYYSQIVNDFQKGDIAEGYSVSREKKESFPLTVTSAQKNPTAFYLCASKPLAGGPETQYFGPGTRLLVL.

J is TRBJ2-7 and V is TRBV28; TRBD1 agrees at 9 bases. CDR1 and CDR2 (germline): MDHEN, SYDVKM. The CDR3 has 15 amino acids. Trimming cost V 5 bases and J 2 bases; bases outside gene matches: 7. The CDR3 DNA reads as TGTGCCAGCAGTCGACCGGGACAGGGTACCTACGAGCAGTACTTC. Translating gives CASSRPGQGTYEQYF.

The chain employs TRBV28 and TRBJ1-2; 8 bases line up with TRBD1. This CDR3 has 15 amino acids. Germline loops: CDR1 MDHEN, CDR2 SYDVKM. V lost 2 bases, J lost 10 bases, and 12 bases stayed unmatched. The CDR3 sequence is CASSLLTGQVWIYTF. CDR3 nucleotides: TGTGCCAGCAGTTTACTAACGGGACAGGTTTGGATCTACACCTTC.

The V and J genes are TRBV29-1 and TRBJ2-7; possibly TRBD1 for D (6 bases). Trimming removed 4 bases from V and 2 bases from J, with 12 bases in between. This CDR3 region has 13 residues. In germline, CDR1 is SQVTM, CDR2 ANQGSEA. In nucleotides, the CDR3 is TGCAGCGTTGGTCCAGGGGTCACCTACGAGCAGTACTTC. Translating gives CSVGPGVTYEQYF.

The chain joins TRBV6-4 to TRBJ1-2; TRBD1 might be the D (5 bases). V was cut by 5 bases and J by 0 bases, with 10 bases left in between. This CDR3 contains 14 residues. Germline CDR1 and CDR2: MRHNA and SNTAGT. The CDR3: CASSSGTPNYGYTF. The CDR3 DNA is TGTGCCAGCAGTTCCGGGACTCCTAACTATGGCTACACCTTC.

V usage is TRBV7-2 and J usage is TRBJ2-1, with D perhaps matching TRBD2 (7 bases). V was pared by 4 bases and J by 7 bases, with 23 bases between. Germline loops: CDR1 SGHTA, CDR2 FQGNSA. The CDR3 sequence is 17 residues long. CDR3 sequence: CASSSDWVLRGGNEQFF. The CDR3 DNA follows: TGTGCCAGCAGCTCCGACTGGGTACTAAGGGGGGGGAATGAGCAGTTCTTC.

This rearrangement joins TRBV28 to TRBJ2-5; D is undetermined. Germline values: CDR1 MDHEN, CDR2 SYDVKM. V dropped 4 bases and J dropped 5 bases, with 8 bases sitting between them. CDR3 length: 12 amino acids. The CDR3 is CASSSPRETQYF. The DNA for the CDR3 is TGTGCCAGCAGTTCCCCGAGGGAGACCCAGTACTTC.

The chain recombines TRBV28 with TRBJ1-2; D remains ambiguous. V shed 2 bases and J shed 5 bases, with 12 bases lying between them. The CDR3 runs 14 residues. Germline CDR1 MDHEN, CDR2 SYDVKM. CDR3 bases: TGTGCCAGCAGTTTACCACTTTCGGGATATGGCTACACCTTC. Its translation: CASSLPLSGYGYTF.

The chain joins TRBV19 to TRBJ2-5; perhaps TRBD2 as D (5 bases). The CDR3 totals 15 residues. Trimming shortened V by 3 bases and J by 0 bases, and 11 bases separated the two germline ends. Germline V gives CDR1 LNHDA, CDR2 SQIVND (reference sequence). The CDR3 DNA follows: TGTGCCAGTAGTATGGTCAGAGGGAACCAAGAGACCCAGTACTTC. Protein: CASSMVRGNQETQYF.

This sequence joins TRBV27 and TRBJ2-3, with 8 bases identical to TRBD2. CDR3 length: 15 amino acids. J was trimmed by 0 bases and V by 3 bases; bases with no gene match: 2. Per germline, CDR1 MNHEY and CDR2 SMNVEV (reference sequence). The CDR3 reads CASSFVAGSTDTQYF. DNA of the CDR3: TGTGCCAGCAGTTTTGTAGCGGGGAGCACAGATACGCAGTATTTT.

As for this clone: Mismatch with germline at one junction end may stem from a read error. The chain combines TRBV7-7 with TRBJ2-5; TRBD2 agrees at 8 bases. From germline, CDR1 is SSHAT and CDR2 FNYEAQ (reference sequence). The CDR3 is 14 amino acids. The CDR3 nucleotides read TGTGCTAGCAGCGGGGGACTAGTTGGCGGGACCCAGTACTTC. Amino acids: CASSGGLVGGTQYF. The full variable domain, in which reference TRBV7-7 and TRBJ2-5 provide the parts outside the CDR3, is GAGVSQSPRYKVTKRGQDVTLRCDPISSHATLYWYQQALGQGPEFLTYFNYEAQPDKSGLPSDRFSAERPEGSISTLTIQRTEQRDSAMYRCASSGGLVGGTQYFGPGTRLLVL.

V is TRBV13 and J is TRBJ1-2; D is unresolved. The CDR3 has 12 amino acids. Trimming took off 4 bases at V and 7 bases at J, with 10 bases between the two ends. CDR1 and CDR2 (germline): PRHDT, FYEKMQ (reference sequence). CDR3 region: CASSSRWAGYTF. In DNA, the CDR3 is TGTGCCAGCAGCTCAAGGTGGGCTGGCTACACCTTC.

This chain connects TRBV5-1 to TRBJ1-3; D possibly corresponds to TRBD1 (6 bases). V was shortened by 0 bases and J by 7 bases, with 14 bases between the two germline ends. The CDR3 is 15 residues long. CDR1 SGHRS and CDR2 YFSETQ come from the germline V gene. In DNA form, the CDR3 reads TGCGCCAGCAGCTTGGCGGGGGGCGAGTATAACACCATATATTTT. The encoded protein is CASSLAGGEYNTIYF. Filled out from reference TRBV5-1 and TRBJ1-3, the complete variable domain reads KAGVTQTPRYLIKTRGQQVTLSCSPISGHRSVSWYQQTPGQGLQFLFEYFSETQRNKGNFPGRFSGRQFSNSRSEMNVSTLELGDSALYLCASSLAGGEYNTIYFGEGSWLTVV.

The chain employs TRBV30 and TRBJ2-3, with 9 bases fitting TRBD2. Germline CDR1 is GTSNPN and CDR2 is SVGIG (reference sequence). The junction had 4 bases not matched to a gene; V was cut back by 0 bases and J by 0 bases. The CDR3 length is 16 residues. The DNA for the CDR3 is TGTGCCTGGAGTGTCGGAGGACTAGCGAGCACAGATACGCAGTATTTT. This translates into CAWSVGGLASTDTQYF. Variable domain in full (rest from reference TRBV30 and TRBJ2-3): SQTIHQWPATLVQPVGSPLSLECTVEGTSNPNLYWYRQAAGRGLQLLFYSVGIGQISSEVPQNLSASRPQDRQFILSSKKLLLSDSGFYLCAWSVGGLASTDTQYFGPGTRLTVL.

The chain uses TRBV10-3 and TRBJ1-4, with D hard to call. The CDR3 is made up of 14 amino acids. The germline V and J ends were trimmed by 0 bases and 5 bases, with 7 bases remaining between them. Per the germline V gene, CDR1 is ENHRY and CDR2 is SYGVKD. The CDR3: CAISESRGNEKLFF. The CDR3 nucleotides are TGTGCCATCAGTGAGTCTCGGGGAAATGAAAAACTGTTTTTT.

This clone was seen only a few times. The CDR3 spells CASSLSGGYEQYF. In nucleotides, the CDR3 is TGTGCCAGCAGTCTATCGGGGGGTTACGAGCAGTACTTC. V is TRBV4-2 and J is TRBJ2-7; 7 bases line up with TRBD2. The CDR3 has 13 residues. Germline V gene data show CDR1 as LGHNA and CDR2 as YNFKEQ. The trim removed 6 bases at V and 4 bases at J, leaving 6 bases unmatched.

This chain uses TRBV29-1 with TRBJ2-3; 12 nucleotides agree with TRBD1. This CDR3 has 16 amino acids. Germline-derived CDR1 and CDR2 are SQVTM and ANQGSEA. The junction had 10 bases not matched to a gene; V was cut back by 4 bases and J by 5 bases. The CDR3 region is CSVVRGGTGGRDTQYF. CDR3 nucleotide sequence: TGCAGCGTTGTAAGGGGGGGGACAGGGGGCAGAGATACGCAGTATTTT.

This chain uses TRBV28 with TRBJ2-3; tentative D call: TRBD1 (5 bases). CDR3 size: 18 residues. Germline V gives CDR1 MDHEN, CDR2 SYDVKM. Between the trimmed V and J ends, which lost 0 bases and 5 bases, there was a span of 21 bases. The CDR3, as DNA: TGTGCCAGCAGTTTATGGTGGGGCTCAGCCTCCCCCAGAGATACGCAGTATTTT. This gives the protein CASSLWWGSASPRDTQYF.

This clone appeared once. The V and J genes are TRBV2 and TRBJ2-7; 7 positions agree with TRBD1. The germline CDR1 and CDR2 sequences are SNHLY and FYNNEI. The CDR3 spans 14 residues. With V trimmed by 1 base and J by 2 bases, 2 bases remained unmatched. The CDR3 here is CASSEGGQPYEQYF. The CDR3 region has the DNA TGTGCCAGCAGTGAAGGGGGACAGCCCTACGAGCAGTACTTC.

The chain combines TRBV18 with TRBJ2-5; D gene ambiguous. Per germline, CDR1 KGHSH and CDR2 LQKENI. The CDR3 extends over 13 amino acids. Between the trimmed V and J ends, which lost 4 bases and 1 base, there was a span of 7 bases. The CDR3 is CASSLGAQETQYF. As DNA, the CDR3 is TGTGCCAGCTCACTGGGCGCCCAAGAGACCCAGTACTTC.

DNA of the CDR3: TGTGCCAGCAGTACACTAGCGGGAGGAGGAGAGCAGTTCTTC. As protein: CASSTLAGGGEQFF. The V call is TRBV6-4, the J call TRBJ2-1; 12 nucleotides match TRBD2. From germline, CDR1 is MRHNA and CDR2 SNTAGT. The CDR3 length is 14 residues. After removal of 5 bases from V and 10 bases from J, the junction contained 6 bases not matched to a gene.

The CDR3: CASSRTGATNEKLFF. As DNA, the CDR3 is TGTGCCAGCAGCCGCACAGGGGCAACTAATGAAAAACTGTTTTTT. This chain connects TRBV11-2 to TRBJ1-4; 7 bases are shared with TRBD1. V was pared by 5 bases and J by 0 bases, with 3 bases of the junction left unmatched. CDR3 length: 15 amino acids. Germline-derived CDR1 and CDR2 are SGHAT and FQNNGV.

The chain uses TRBV6-1 and TRBJ2-3; the D gene is possibly TRBD2 (6 bases). Per germline, CDR1 MNHNS and CDR2 SASEGT. Trimming pared 4 bases from V and 5 bases from J, leaving 19 bases between. The length of the CDR3 is 16 residues. CDR3 in amino acids: CASSALQGTAVDTQYF. As DNA, the CDR3 is TGTGCCAGCAGTGCCCTGCAAGGGACTGCTGTAGATACGCAGTATTTT.

This chain connects TRBV29-1 to TRBJ1-2; TRBD1 is a possible D gene (5 bases). The CDR3 covers 15 residues. Germline CDR1 SQVTM, CDR2 ANQGSEA. V was shortened by 3 bases and J by 1 base, with 15 bases between the two germline ends. The CDR3 nucleotides are TGCAGCGTTGACGTCGTTGGGGGGAGTAACTATGGCTACACCTTC. Amino acids: CSVDVVGGSNYGYTF.